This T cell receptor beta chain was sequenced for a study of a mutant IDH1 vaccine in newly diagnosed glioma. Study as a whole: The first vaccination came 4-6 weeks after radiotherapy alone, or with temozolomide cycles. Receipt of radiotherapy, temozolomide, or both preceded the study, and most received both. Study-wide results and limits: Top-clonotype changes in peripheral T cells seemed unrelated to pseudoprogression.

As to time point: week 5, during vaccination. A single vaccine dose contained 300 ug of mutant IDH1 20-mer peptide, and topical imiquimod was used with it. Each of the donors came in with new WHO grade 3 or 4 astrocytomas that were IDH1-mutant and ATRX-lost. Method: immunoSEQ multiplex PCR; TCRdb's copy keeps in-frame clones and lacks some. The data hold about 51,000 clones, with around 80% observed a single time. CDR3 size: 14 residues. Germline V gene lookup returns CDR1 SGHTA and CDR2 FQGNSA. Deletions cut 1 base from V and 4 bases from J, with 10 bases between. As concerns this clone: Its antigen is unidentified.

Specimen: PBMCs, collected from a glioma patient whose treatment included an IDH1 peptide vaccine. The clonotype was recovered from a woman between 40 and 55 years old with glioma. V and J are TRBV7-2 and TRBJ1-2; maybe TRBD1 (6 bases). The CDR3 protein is CASSLGQGTYGYTF. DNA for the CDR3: TGTGCCAGCAGCTTAGGGCAGGGGACCTATGGCTACACCTTC.